The 7 T cell receptor beta chains in this list originate from one sample, sequenced in a study of blood T cell repertoires in COVID-19. Assay: immunoSEQ multiplex PCR; the TCRdb copy retains only in-frame clones and omits some. Of around 72,000 clones detected, just over 85% appear once; the ten largest clones hold about a tenth. Material for sequencing was peripheral blood. The receptors stem from a man between 65 and 85 years old with active or convalescent COVID-19.

The chain joins TRBV6-1 to TRBJ2-1; D might be TRBD1 (5 bases). The CDR3 is 14 residues long. Trimming left V 3 bases short and J 3 bases short, with 9 bases between. The germline gives CDR1 MNHNS, CDR2 SASEGT. CDR3 bases: TGTGCCAGCAGTGAGGACAACGACTACAATGAGCAGTTCTTC. Residues: CASSEDNDYNEQFF.

The rearrangement joins TRBV9 to TRBJ1-1; possibly TRBD1 for D (5 bases). Trimming stripped 0 bases from V and 7 bases from J, with 13 bases between. Germline assignment: CDR1 SGDLS and CDR2 YYNGEE. The CDR3 is 14 residues long. In DNA form, the CDR3 reads TGTGCCAGCAGCGTAGAGGCGGGGGGAGTTGAAGCTTTCTTT. It translates to CASSVEAGGVEAFF.

The gene calls are TRBV6-2 or TRBV6-3 and TRBJ2-1; 13 nucleotides agree with TRBD2. CDR1 is MNHEY and CDR2 is SVGEGT in the germline V gene. V was clipped by 6 bases and J by 9 bases; unmatched bases: 5. The CDR3 sequence is 14 residues long. The CDR3 here is CASSRLAGGIEQFF. DNA for the CDR3: TGTGCCAGCAGCCGACTAGCGGGAGGAATTGAGCAGTTCTTC.

The rearrangement links TRBV7-6 to TRBJ1-1; 8 nucleotides line up with TRBD1. Germline V gene data show CDR1 as SGHVS and CDR2 as FNYEAQ. Trimming at V came to 1 base and at J to 5 bases, leaving 3 bases not matched to a gene. The CDR3 totals 14 residues. Here the CDR3 DNA reads TGTGCCAGCAGCTTAGTGCAGGGGGCTACTGAAGCTTTCTTT. Translating gives CASSLVQGATEAFF.

V and J are TRBV5-6 and TRBJ2-7; TRBD1 might be the D (5 bases). Trimming pared 4 bases from V and 5 bases from J, leaving 13 bases between. Germline V gene lookup returns CDR1 SGHDT and CDR2 YYEEEE. The CDR3 length is 13 residues. The CDR3 region has the DNA TGTGCCAGCAGCGACCCCCAGGGTCACGAGCAGTACTTC. Amino acids: CASSDPQGHEQYF.

The rearrangement links TRBV19 to TRBJ2-3; 10 bases agree with TRBD2. In germline, CDR1 is LNHDA, CDR2 SQIVND (reference sequence). The CDR3 spans 16 residues. V dropped 7 bases and J dropped 0; count of bases not matched to a gene: 7. In nucleotides, the CDR3 is TGTGCCAGTACCCAGGGACTAGCGTCTAGCACAGATACGCAGTATTTT. Protein sequence: CASTQGLASSTDTQYF.

This clone was seen a handful of times. The chain joins TRBV6-5 to TRBJ2-5, with 9 bases identical to TRBD1. V gave up 5 bases and J gave up 4 bases; unmatched junction bases: 8. This CDR3 comprises 15 residues. Germline V CDR1 and CDR2: MNHEY, SVGAGI. The CDR3 here is CASSPNPGQGETQYF. CDR3 in DNA: TGTGCCAGCAGTCCTAACCCGGGACAGGGAGAGACCCAGTACTTC.